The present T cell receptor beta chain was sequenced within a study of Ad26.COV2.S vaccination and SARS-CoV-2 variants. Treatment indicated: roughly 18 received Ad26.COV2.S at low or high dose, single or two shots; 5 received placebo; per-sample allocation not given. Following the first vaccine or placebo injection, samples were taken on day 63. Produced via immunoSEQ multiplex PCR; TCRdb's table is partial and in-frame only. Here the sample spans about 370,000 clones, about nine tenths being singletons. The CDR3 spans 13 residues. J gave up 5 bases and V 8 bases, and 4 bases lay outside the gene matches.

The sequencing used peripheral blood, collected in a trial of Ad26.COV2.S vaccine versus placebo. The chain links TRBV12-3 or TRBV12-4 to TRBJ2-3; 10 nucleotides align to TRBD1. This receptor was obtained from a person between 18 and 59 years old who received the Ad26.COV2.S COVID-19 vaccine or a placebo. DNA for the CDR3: TGTGCCAGCGACAGGGGGCGAGGAGATACGCAGTATTTT. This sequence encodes CASDRGRGDTQYF.